The 3 T cell receptor beta chains given below trace back to one sample, sequenced in a study of T cells after yellow fever vaccination. TCRdb redid the calling of the 5' RACE reads with MiXCR, one entry per CDR3 protein. The sample has 95,000 to 100,000 distinct CDR3 sequences, 5.8% seen once. The sample here was CD8+ T cells sorted from PBMCs, taken 10 days after the yellow fever booster vaccination. The receptor set was obtained from a man aged 18 to 29 who received the YFV17D yellow fever vaccine.

This clonotype was observed many times. The chain joins TRBV4-1 to TRBJ2-2; 10 nucleotides agree with TRBD1. Germline V gene sequence: CDR1 MGHRA, CDR2 YSYEKL. This CDR3 is built from 15 residues. The ends lost 3 bases at V and 3 bases at J; junction bases unmatched: 1. The CDR3 reads CASSQGQGHTGELFF. The CDR3 DNA reads as TGCGCCAGCAGCCAGGGACAGGGGCACACCGGGGAGCTGTTTTTT.

This clonotype was recorded a few times. The chain couples TRBV7-2 to TRBJ1-1, with D tentatively TRBD1 (5 bases). Looked up from germline, CDR1 is SGHTA and CDR2 is FQGNSA. V lost 0 bases and J lost 8, with 10 bases in between. There are 13 residues in the CDR3. CDR3 sequence: CASSLAWGSEAFF. For the CDR3, the DNA is TGTGCCAGCAGCTTAGCCTGGGGCTCCGAAGCTTTCTTT.

The J gene is TRBJ2-5, the V gene TRBV7-2; possibly TRBD2 for D (7 bases). This CDR3 spans 13 amino acids. Trimming cost V 5 bases and J 5 bases, with 12 bases left between them. Germline V lookup: CDR1 SGHTA, CDR2 FQGNSA. This CDR3 is CASSRGAGETQYF. In DNA, the CDR3 is TGTGCCAGCAGCCGGGGGGCAGGGGAGACCCAGTACTTC.